The sequence of this T cell receptor (beta chain) was determined in a study of shared clonotypes between healthy human individuals. Study-wide results and caveats: Sequencing depth was expected to affect clonotype sharing among donors. Estimated richness was generally greater in naive than memory subsets.

CD45RO-negative cells were positively selected for CCR7, leaving out terminally differentiated effector memory CD45RA+ cells. On this clone: The antigen is undetermined.

The trim removed 5 bases at V and 7 bases at J, leaving 9 bases unmatched. CDR3 size: 15 residues. Germline CDR1 reads SEHNR; CDR2 reads FQNEAQ (reference sequence). The method was immunoSEQ multiplex PCR; TCRdb's version includes in-frame clones alone and lacks a portion of them. Among about 750,000 clones listed, over 90% were seen once. The sequenced sample was naive CD8+ T cells sorted from blood. This sequence originates from a man between 25 and 39 years old in good health. This chain connects TRBV7-9 to TRBJ1-5, with 9 nucleotides matching TRBD1. The CDR3 region is CASSQGTGWRQPQHF. In nucleotides, the CDR3 is TGTGCCAGCAGCCAGGGGACAGGGTGGAGGCAGCCCCAGCATTTT.